This record looks at one TCR beta chain sequence and its context. Profiling relied on immunoSEQ multiplex PCR, and the TCRdb table lists in-frame clones only, not all of them. The sample records 90,000 to 150,000 clones, over 65% being singletons. The CDR3 is 16 amino acids. Unmatched junction bases numbered 13, after V lost 6 bases and J lost 4 bases. Per the germline V gene, CDR1 is MRHNA and CDR2 is SNTAGT. These data are taken from a study of shared clonotypes between healthy human individuals. This receptor was obtained from a woman under 40 in good health. The chain joins TRBV6-4 to TRBJ2-3; the match to TRBD2 covers 7 bases. The sample consisted of memory CD8+ T cells sorted from blood. Subset of the sample: CD45RO+ cells pooled with CCR7-negative TemRA cells. The CDR3 sequence: CASSPTGLAEADTQYF. CDR3 nucleotides: TGTGCCAGCAGCCCGACTGGGCTAGCGGAAGCAGATACGCAGTATTTT.